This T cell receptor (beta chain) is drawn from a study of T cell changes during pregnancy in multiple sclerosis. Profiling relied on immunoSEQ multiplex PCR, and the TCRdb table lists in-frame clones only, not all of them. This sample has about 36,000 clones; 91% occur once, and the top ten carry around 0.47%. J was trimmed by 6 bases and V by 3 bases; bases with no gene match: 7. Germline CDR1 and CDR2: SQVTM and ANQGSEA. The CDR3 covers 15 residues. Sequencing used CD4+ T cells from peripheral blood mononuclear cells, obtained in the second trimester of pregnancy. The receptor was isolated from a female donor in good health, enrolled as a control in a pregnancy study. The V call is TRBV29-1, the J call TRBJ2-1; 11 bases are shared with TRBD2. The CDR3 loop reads CSVEDSLAGANEQFF. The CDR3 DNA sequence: TGCAGCGTTGAGGACTCACTAGCGGGAGCCAATGAGCAGTTCTTC.